This T cell receptor beta chain was identified during a study of lymphopenia after photon versus proton radiotherapy. Assay used: immunoSEQ multiplex PCR; TCRdb lists only in-frame clones, some missing. The sample holds approximately 65,000 clones, just over 90% seen once. There are 14 residues in the CDR3. Germline CDR1 and CDR2: SEHNR and FQNEAQ (reference sequence). The ends lost 5 bases at V and 4 bases at J; junction bases unmatched: 4. Findings and limits, study-wide: Survival link was tested only in deceased patients; proton benefit remains a possibility. Photon-treated patients lost naive T cells and TCR diversity; proton-treated stayed stable. After the lymphocyte nadir, photon-treated repertoires showed oligoclonal expansion, especially of CD8+ Temra cells.

As concerns this clone: Its specificity is unknown.

The receptor's source is a woman in her sixties or seventies with pancreatic cancer. Sequenced here: peripheral blood, sampled from a patient treated with photon-based radiotherapy. The rearrangement links TRBV7-9 to TRBJ2-5; 10 nucleotides align to TRBD2. The chain's CDR3 is CASSGGTSAETQYF. CDR3 sequence (DNA): TGTGCCAGCAGCGGAGGGACTAGCGCAGAGACCCAGTACTTC.